The source of this TCR beta chain is a study of blood T cell repertoires in COVID-19. The CDR3 loop spans 12 amino acids. Germline CDR1 SEHNR, CDR2 FQNEAQ (reference sequence). V was trimmed by 6 bases and J by 4 bases, leaving 9 bases between them. Using immunoSEQ multiplex PCR, the repertoire was profiled, and TCRdb retains in-frame clones only, with some absent. This sample has approximately 300,000 clones; more than 75% occur once, and the top ten carry under 4.5%. The sample was peripheral blood. The chain uses TRBV7-9 and TRBJ1-2; the D gene is possibly TRBD1 (5 bases). The clonotype originates from a woman aged 45 to 65 with active or convalescent COVID-19. CDR3 amino acids: CASSQGLYGYTF. The CDR3, as DNA: TGTGCCAGCAGTCAGGGCCTCTATGGCTACACCTTC.